Included here is one TCR beta chain sequence, with context. This sample was taken from a study of T-cell memory formation after mild COVID-19. Each CDR3 protein gets one entry after TCRdb re-called the 5' RACE reads with MiXCR. Counted here are about 340,000 distinct CDR3 sequences, under 15% occurring once; the ten biggest clones make up 20% to 25%. The CDR3 length is 13 residues. V was shortened by 0 bases and J by 6 bases, with 9 bases between the two germline ends. Germline V CDR1 and CDR2: GTSNPN, SVGIG (reference sequence). The sequence came from a man aged 18 to 30 who had mild COVID-19 (a few samples of this study predate the infection). Cell type and time point are not known. The chain is built from TRBV30 and TRBJ2-1; no firm D call. Sequencing input: PBMCs or a T cell subset sorted from them (not recorded which). CDR3 bases: TGTGCCTGGAGTGTAATACCTGCCAATGAGCAGTTCTTC. It yields the protein CAWSVIPANEQFF.